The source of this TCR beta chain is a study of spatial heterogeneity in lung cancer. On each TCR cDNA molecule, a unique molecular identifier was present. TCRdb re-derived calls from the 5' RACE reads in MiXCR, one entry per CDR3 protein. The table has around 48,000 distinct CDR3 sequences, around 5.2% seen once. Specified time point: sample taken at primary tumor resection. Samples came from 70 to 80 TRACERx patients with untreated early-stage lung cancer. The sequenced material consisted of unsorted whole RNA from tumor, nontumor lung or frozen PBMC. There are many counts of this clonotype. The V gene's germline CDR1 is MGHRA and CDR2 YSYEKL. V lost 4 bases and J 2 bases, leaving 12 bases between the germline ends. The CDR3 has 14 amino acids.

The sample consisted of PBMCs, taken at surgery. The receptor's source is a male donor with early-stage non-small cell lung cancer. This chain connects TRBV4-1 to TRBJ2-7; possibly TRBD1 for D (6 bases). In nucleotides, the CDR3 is TGCGCCAGCAGCCTTGGGGACACCACCTACGAGCAGTACTTC. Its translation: CASSLGDTTYEQYF.